These 26 T cell receptor beta chains were all obtained from the same sample, sequenced in a study of control samples from healthy donors and cancer patients. Some clones are missing from TCRdb's copy, which holds only in-frame ones; the method was immunoSEQ multiplex PCR. The repertoire holds about 130,000 clones, with 85% to 90% as singletons. The specimen was PBMCs. The receptors originated from a man over 45 with head and neck cancer.

The rearrangement uses TRBV7-2 and TRBJ1-3, with D possibly TRBD1 on 5 matching bases. Trimming left V 2 bases short and J 2 bases short, with 16 bases between. CDR3 length equals 17 residues. CDR1 and CDR2 from the germline V gene are SGHTA and FQGNSA. CDR3 bases: TGTGCCAGCAGCTTAAGTTCAGGGAAACGAACTGGAAACACCATATATTTT. This gives the protein CASSLSSGKRTGNTIYF.

The J gene is TRBJ2-5, the V gene TRBV5-1; TRBD1 matches 9 bases. CDR1 and CDR2 from the germline V gene are SGHRS and YFSETQ. The length of the CDR3 is 15 residues. V gave up 5 bases and J gave up 4 bases; unmatched junction bases: 9. This chain's CDR3 is CASRTWTGAGETQYF. The CDR3 region has the DNA TGCGCCAGCAGAACTTGGACAGGGGCCGGAGAGACCCAGTACTTC. The entire variable domain, with the rest obtained from reference TRBV5-1 and TRBJ2-5, is as follows: KAGVTQTPRYLIKTRGQQVTLSCSPISGHRSVSWYQQTPGQGLQFLFEYFSETQRNKGNFPGRFSGRQFSNSRSEMNVSTLELGDSALYLCASRTWTGAGETQYFGPGTRLLVL.

The chain uses TRBV5-1 and TRBJ1-6; perhaps TRBD1 as D (6 bases). The V and J ends lost 2 bases and 7 bases respectively, with 13 bases between them. This CDR3 is built from 15 residues. Germline values: CDR1 SGHRS, CDR2 YFSETQ. CDR3 DNA sequence: TGCGCCAGCAGCTTCGAGGGACACCCAAATTCACCCCTCCACTTT. Translated: CASSFEGHPNSPLHF.

CDR3 nucleotide sequence: TGTGCCAGCAGTGAATCTAGTATATCGGGACAGCCCCAGCATTTT. Translating gives CASSESSISGQPQHF. This chain uses TRBV2 with TRBJ1-5; the D is unclear. Germline loops: CDR1 SNHLY, CDR2 FYNNEI. The CDR3 is made up of 15 amino acids. V dropped 2 bases and J dropped 7 bases, with 15 bases sitting between them.

This clone was picked up a small number of times. The chain uses TRBV29-1 and TRBJ2-7; D might be TRBD2 (5 bases). The CDR3 has 14 amino acids. Germline CDR1 is SQVTM and CDR2 is ANQGSEA. Trimming removed 0 bases at V and 7 bases at J, with 16 bases between. CDR3 sequence: CSVEEPGWKREQYF. CDR3 sequence (DNA): TGCAGCGTTGAAGAGCCGGGGTGGAAAAGGGAGCAGTACTTC.

The chain employs TRBV3-1 (or the pseudogene TRBV3-2) and TRBJ2-7, with D tentatively TRBD2 (6 bases). Per germline, CDR1 LGHDT and CDR2 YNNKEL (reference sequence). This CDR3 is 14 amino acids long. V was cut by 1 base and J by 2 bases, with 9 bases left in between. The CDR3 sequence is CASSQALAAYEQYF. The CDR3 DNA is TGTGCCAGCAGCCAAGCACTAGCTGCCTACGAGCAGTACTTC.

V gene TRBV7-6 combines with J gene TRBJ1-3; D may be TRBD1 (5 bases). CDR1 and CDR2 from the germline V gene are SGHVS and FNYEAQ. V gave up 2 bases and J gave up 9 bases, with 11 bases separating them. The CDR3 sequence is 13 residues long. This chain's CDR3 is CASSLSNGATIYF. The DNA of the CDR3 is TGTGCCAGCAGCTTAAGTAATGGGGCCACCATATATTTT.

This clone was counted a single time. The chain links TRBV7-2 to TRBJ2-5; 11 positions match TRBD2. The J segment lost 4 bases and the V segment lost 1 base, leaving 11 bases of the junction unmatched. The CDR3 sequence is 18 residues long. Germline V gene lookup returns CDR1 SGHTA and CDR2 FQGNSA. CDR3 sequence: CASSLGPWLAGGLETQYF. CDR3 nucleotide sequence: TGTGCCAGCAGCTTAGGACCATGGTTAGCGGGAGGGCTAGAGACCCAGTACTTC. The whole variable domain, filled in from reference TRBV7-2 and TRBJ2-5, reads GAGVSQSPSNKVTEKGKDVELRCDPISGHTALYWYRQSLGQGLEFLIYFQGNSAPDKSGLPSDRFSAERTGGSVSTLTIQRTQQEDSAVYLCASSLGPWLAGGLETQYFGPGTRLLVL.

The J gene is TRBJ1-5, the V gene TRBV2, with 7 bases lining up with TRBD1. The ends lost 7 bases at V and 2 bases at J; junction bases unmatched: 11. CDR1 SNHLY and CDR2 FYNNEI come from the germline V gene. This CDR3 contains 16 residues. The CDR3 DNA reads as TGTGCCAGCACCCAAGGTGGCCAGGGGGGCAATCAGCCCCAGCATTTT. This gives the protein CASTQGGQGGNQPQHF.

Only one count was recorded for this clone. The chain combines TRBV19 with TRBJ2-7; 12 nucleotides line up with TRBD2. The V and J ends lost 5 bases and 4 bases, in that order; junction bases with no gene match: 3. The CDR3 is 14 amino acids. Germline V gene data show CDR1 as LNHDA and CDR2 as SQIVND (reference sequence). The CDR3 nucleotides are TGTGCCAGTAGTCAGGGACTAGCGGGTTACGAGCAGTACTTC. Protein product: CASSQGLAGYEQYF.

This chain uses TRBV7-2 with TRBJ2-7; 13 bases align to TRBD2. Trimming took 5 bases from V and 2 from J; bases not matched to a gene: 3. This CDR3 contains 15 residues. CDR1 and CDR2 (germline): SGHTA, FQGNSA. The CDR3 reads CASSKGLAGTYEQYF. In DNA form, the CDR3 reads TGTGCCAGCAGCAAGGGACTAGCGGGAACCTACGAGCAGTACTTC.

V usage is TRBV4-1 and J usage is TRBJ2-2; D is ambiguous. V dropped 2 bases and J dropped 7 bases, with 8 bases sitting between them. This CDR3 spans 13 amino acids. Germline assignment: CDR1 MGHRA and CDR2 YSYEKL. The CDR3 DNA is TGCGCCAGCAGCCAATCCGTTGGCGGGGAGCTGTTTTTT. Translating gives CASSQSVGGELFF.

The chain uses TRBV21-1 and TRBJ2-4; TRBD1 is the table's D call, not checked against the DNA. TRBV21-1 counts as a pseudogene. The CDR3 length is 18 residues. CDR3 DNA: TGTGCCAGCAGCAAAATTCCTAGGGACAGGGTGGCCAAAAACATTCAGTACTTC. As protein: CASSKIPRDRVAKNIQYF.

The chain is built from TRBV3-1 (or the pseudogene TRBV3-2) and TRBJ2-3; no clear D gene. V lost 1 base, J lost 6 bases, and 14 bases lay in between. The CDR3 sequence is 15 residues long. Germline loops: CDR1 LGHDT, CDR2 YNNKEL (reference sequence). This CDR3 reads CASSQGYTSWDTQYF. The CDR3 DNA follows: TGTGCCAGCAGCCAAGGGTATACCAGCTGGGATACGCAGTATTTT.

The CDR3 loop reads CASSQGTYEQYF. The DNA for the CDR3 is TGTGCCAGTAGCCAGGGGACCTACGAGCAGTACTTC. The rearrangement uses TRBV19 and TRBJ2-7, with D possibly TRBD1 on 6 matching bases. CDR1 is LNHDA, CDR2 SQIVND, per germline (reference sequence). Deletions cut 6 bases from V and 2 bases from J, with 8 bases between. The CDR3 is made up of 12 amino acids.

This clone was counted between two and nine times. The CDR3 spells CASSLGLTGSTDTQYF. The CDR3 DNA is TGTGCCAGCAGCTTAGGTCTTACAGGATCCACAGATACGCAGTATTTT. This sequence joins TRBV13 and TRBJ2-3; D possibly corresponds to TRBD1 (5 bases). The CDR3 sequence is 16 residues long. CDR1 and CDR2 from the germline V gene are PRHDT and FYEKMQ (reference sequence). V was trimmed by 0 bases and J by 2 bases, leaving 12 bases between them.

The gene calls are TRBV2 and TRBJ1-5; TRBD1 aligns across 8 bases. Germline CDR1 is SNHLY and CDR2 is FYNNEI. The CDR3 is 14 residues long. The V segment lost 5 bases and the J segment 5 bases; nucleotides outside the gene matches: 5. CDR3 DNA sequence: TGTGCCAGCAGTAGACAGGGGAAGTATCAGCCCCAGCATTTT. Amino acids: CASSRQGKYQPQHF.

The chain combines TRBV11-2 with TRBJ2-2, with unresolved D. This CDR3 contains 14 residues. CDR1 and CDR2 from the germline V gene are SGHAT and FQNNGV. V gave up 5 bases and J gave up 4 bases, with 11 bases separating them. The CDR3 spells CASSTGRITGELFF. CDR3 nucleotide sequence: TGTGCCAGCAGCACCGGACGGATCACCGGGGAGCTGTTTTTT.

The J gene is TRBJ2-7, the V gene TRBV18; 7 positions match TRBD2. The trim removed 3 bases at V and 3 bases at J, leaving 11 bases unmatched. The CDR3 consists of 16 residues. The V gene's germline CDR1 is KGHSH and CDR2 LQKENI. CDR3 sequence reads: CASSPEEGAGVYEQYF. The CDR3 nucleotides read TGTGCCAGCTCACCGGAGGAGGGCGCGGGGGTCTACGAGCAGTACTTC.

The chain recombines TRBV7-9 with TRBJ1-4; D is undetermined. The ends were cut back, 10 bases at V and 7 bases at J, with 7 bases in the middle. The germline V gene has CDR1 SEHNR and CDR2 FQNEAQ (reference sequence). The CDR3 covers 10 residues. CDR3 residues: CATSGEKLFF. The CDR3 nucleotides read TGTGCCACATCGGGTGAAAAACTGTTTTTT.

V is TRBV10-2 and J is TRBJ2-3, with 14 bases that match TRBD2. Trimming took 8 bases from V and 2 from J; bases not matched to a gene: 6. The CDR3 totals 16 residues. Germline V lookup: CDR1 WSHSY, CDR2 SAAADI. The CDR3 nucleotides read TGCGCCAGCCTCCGACTAGCGGGAGGGTACACAGATACGCAGTATTTT. Translated, it gives CASLRLAGGYTDTQYF.

The CDR3 DNA is TGTGCCAGCAGCGCCTGGGACAGCTCATCCTACAATGAGCAGTTCTTC. Amino acid sequence: CASSAWDSSSYNEQFF. V gene TRBV11-1 combines with J gene TRBJ2-1, with 7 bases that match TRBD1. CDR1 SGHAT and CDR2 FQDESV come from the germline V gene (reference sequence). This CDR3 spans 16 amino acids. J lost 1 base, V lost 5 bases, and 8 bases had no gene match.

This clone was recorded only once. The chain combines TRBV6-1 with TRBJ2-5, with 14 bases fitting TRBD2. J gave up 4 bases and V 2 bases, and 12 bases lay outside the gene matches. The CDR3 contains 19 residues. Germline CDR1 and CDR2: MNHNS and SASEGT. This CDR3 reads CASSEIGTSGGEWRETQYF. CDR3 nucleotide sequence: TGTGCCAGCAGTGAAATTGGGACTAGCGGGGGTGAGTGGAGAGAGACCCAGTACTTC.

The rearrangement uses TRBV6-5 and TRBJ1-4; the D gene is possibly TRBD1 (5 bases). Trimming removed 6 bases from V and 0 bases from J, with 8 bases in between. CDR1 and CDR2 from the germline V gene are MNHEY and SVGAGI. The CDR3 has 14 residues. CDR3 region: CASRSTATNEKLFF. In DNA form, the CDR3 reads TGTGCCAGCAGGTCGACAGCAACTAATGAAAAACTGTTTTTT.

The chain joins TRBV28 to TRBJ1-3; D ambiguous. The germline V gene has CDR1 MDHEN and CDR2 SYDVKM. The CDR3 is 15 amino acids. V was cut by 5 bases and J by 0 bases, with 11 bases left in between. The CDR3: CASSAPVYSGNTIYF. CDR3 DNA sequence: TGTGCCAGCAGTGCCCCGGTCTACTCTGGAAACACCATATATTTT.

Comment on this clone: Other DNA sequences of this sample code for an identical CDR3. The chain links TRBV7-2 to TRBJ2-1, with 11 bases lining up with TRBD2. The CDR3 has 15 residues. Germline V lookup: CDR1 SGHTA, CDR2 FQGNSA. With V trimmed by 5 bases and J by 2 bases, 2 bases remained unmatched. The CDR3 DNA reads TGTGCCAGCAGCCGGACTAGCGGGCCCTACAATGAGCAGTTCTTC. This sequence encodes CASSRTSGPYNEQFF.